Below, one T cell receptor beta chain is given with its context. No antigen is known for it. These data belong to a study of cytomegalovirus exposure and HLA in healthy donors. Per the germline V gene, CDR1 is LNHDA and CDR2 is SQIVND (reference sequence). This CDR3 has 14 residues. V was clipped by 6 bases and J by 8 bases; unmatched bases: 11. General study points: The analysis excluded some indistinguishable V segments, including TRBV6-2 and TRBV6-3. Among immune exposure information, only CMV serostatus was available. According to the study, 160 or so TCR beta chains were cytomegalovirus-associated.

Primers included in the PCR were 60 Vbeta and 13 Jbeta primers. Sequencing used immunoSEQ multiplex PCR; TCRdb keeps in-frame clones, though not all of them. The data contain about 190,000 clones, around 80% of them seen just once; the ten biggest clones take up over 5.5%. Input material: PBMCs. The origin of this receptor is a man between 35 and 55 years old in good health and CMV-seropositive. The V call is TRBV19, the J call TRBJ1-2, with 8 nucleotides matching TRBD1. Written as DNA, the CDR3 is TGTGCCAGTAGACGGATAGACAGGGGACTCGGCTACACCTTC. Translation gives CASRRIDRGLGYTF.